This TCR beta chain emerged from a study of graft-versus-host responses after intestinal transplantation. Looked up from germline, CDR1 is LGHNA and CDR2 is YNFKEQ. Trimming stripped 0 bases from V and 3 bases from J, with 14 bases between. The CDR3 is 17 residues long. For this clone: Its antigen is as yet unknown.

Here immunoSEQ multiplex PCR was the method, and the copy in TCRdb shows in-frame clones only, minus some. This table has 65,000 to 100,000 clones, roughly 92% appearing once. The rearrangement uses TRBV4-2 and TRBJ1-4, with D unclear. This specimen consisted of unstimulated CD8+ T cells sorted from spleen or lymph node cells, obtained before transplant. The TCR sequence derives from a human donor who was the organ donor for an intestinal transplant. The CDR3 coding sequence is TGTGCCAGCAGCCAAGATTCGGCGGAAGGCCCTAATGAAAAACTGTTTTTT. Amino acids: CASSQDSAEGPNEKLFF.